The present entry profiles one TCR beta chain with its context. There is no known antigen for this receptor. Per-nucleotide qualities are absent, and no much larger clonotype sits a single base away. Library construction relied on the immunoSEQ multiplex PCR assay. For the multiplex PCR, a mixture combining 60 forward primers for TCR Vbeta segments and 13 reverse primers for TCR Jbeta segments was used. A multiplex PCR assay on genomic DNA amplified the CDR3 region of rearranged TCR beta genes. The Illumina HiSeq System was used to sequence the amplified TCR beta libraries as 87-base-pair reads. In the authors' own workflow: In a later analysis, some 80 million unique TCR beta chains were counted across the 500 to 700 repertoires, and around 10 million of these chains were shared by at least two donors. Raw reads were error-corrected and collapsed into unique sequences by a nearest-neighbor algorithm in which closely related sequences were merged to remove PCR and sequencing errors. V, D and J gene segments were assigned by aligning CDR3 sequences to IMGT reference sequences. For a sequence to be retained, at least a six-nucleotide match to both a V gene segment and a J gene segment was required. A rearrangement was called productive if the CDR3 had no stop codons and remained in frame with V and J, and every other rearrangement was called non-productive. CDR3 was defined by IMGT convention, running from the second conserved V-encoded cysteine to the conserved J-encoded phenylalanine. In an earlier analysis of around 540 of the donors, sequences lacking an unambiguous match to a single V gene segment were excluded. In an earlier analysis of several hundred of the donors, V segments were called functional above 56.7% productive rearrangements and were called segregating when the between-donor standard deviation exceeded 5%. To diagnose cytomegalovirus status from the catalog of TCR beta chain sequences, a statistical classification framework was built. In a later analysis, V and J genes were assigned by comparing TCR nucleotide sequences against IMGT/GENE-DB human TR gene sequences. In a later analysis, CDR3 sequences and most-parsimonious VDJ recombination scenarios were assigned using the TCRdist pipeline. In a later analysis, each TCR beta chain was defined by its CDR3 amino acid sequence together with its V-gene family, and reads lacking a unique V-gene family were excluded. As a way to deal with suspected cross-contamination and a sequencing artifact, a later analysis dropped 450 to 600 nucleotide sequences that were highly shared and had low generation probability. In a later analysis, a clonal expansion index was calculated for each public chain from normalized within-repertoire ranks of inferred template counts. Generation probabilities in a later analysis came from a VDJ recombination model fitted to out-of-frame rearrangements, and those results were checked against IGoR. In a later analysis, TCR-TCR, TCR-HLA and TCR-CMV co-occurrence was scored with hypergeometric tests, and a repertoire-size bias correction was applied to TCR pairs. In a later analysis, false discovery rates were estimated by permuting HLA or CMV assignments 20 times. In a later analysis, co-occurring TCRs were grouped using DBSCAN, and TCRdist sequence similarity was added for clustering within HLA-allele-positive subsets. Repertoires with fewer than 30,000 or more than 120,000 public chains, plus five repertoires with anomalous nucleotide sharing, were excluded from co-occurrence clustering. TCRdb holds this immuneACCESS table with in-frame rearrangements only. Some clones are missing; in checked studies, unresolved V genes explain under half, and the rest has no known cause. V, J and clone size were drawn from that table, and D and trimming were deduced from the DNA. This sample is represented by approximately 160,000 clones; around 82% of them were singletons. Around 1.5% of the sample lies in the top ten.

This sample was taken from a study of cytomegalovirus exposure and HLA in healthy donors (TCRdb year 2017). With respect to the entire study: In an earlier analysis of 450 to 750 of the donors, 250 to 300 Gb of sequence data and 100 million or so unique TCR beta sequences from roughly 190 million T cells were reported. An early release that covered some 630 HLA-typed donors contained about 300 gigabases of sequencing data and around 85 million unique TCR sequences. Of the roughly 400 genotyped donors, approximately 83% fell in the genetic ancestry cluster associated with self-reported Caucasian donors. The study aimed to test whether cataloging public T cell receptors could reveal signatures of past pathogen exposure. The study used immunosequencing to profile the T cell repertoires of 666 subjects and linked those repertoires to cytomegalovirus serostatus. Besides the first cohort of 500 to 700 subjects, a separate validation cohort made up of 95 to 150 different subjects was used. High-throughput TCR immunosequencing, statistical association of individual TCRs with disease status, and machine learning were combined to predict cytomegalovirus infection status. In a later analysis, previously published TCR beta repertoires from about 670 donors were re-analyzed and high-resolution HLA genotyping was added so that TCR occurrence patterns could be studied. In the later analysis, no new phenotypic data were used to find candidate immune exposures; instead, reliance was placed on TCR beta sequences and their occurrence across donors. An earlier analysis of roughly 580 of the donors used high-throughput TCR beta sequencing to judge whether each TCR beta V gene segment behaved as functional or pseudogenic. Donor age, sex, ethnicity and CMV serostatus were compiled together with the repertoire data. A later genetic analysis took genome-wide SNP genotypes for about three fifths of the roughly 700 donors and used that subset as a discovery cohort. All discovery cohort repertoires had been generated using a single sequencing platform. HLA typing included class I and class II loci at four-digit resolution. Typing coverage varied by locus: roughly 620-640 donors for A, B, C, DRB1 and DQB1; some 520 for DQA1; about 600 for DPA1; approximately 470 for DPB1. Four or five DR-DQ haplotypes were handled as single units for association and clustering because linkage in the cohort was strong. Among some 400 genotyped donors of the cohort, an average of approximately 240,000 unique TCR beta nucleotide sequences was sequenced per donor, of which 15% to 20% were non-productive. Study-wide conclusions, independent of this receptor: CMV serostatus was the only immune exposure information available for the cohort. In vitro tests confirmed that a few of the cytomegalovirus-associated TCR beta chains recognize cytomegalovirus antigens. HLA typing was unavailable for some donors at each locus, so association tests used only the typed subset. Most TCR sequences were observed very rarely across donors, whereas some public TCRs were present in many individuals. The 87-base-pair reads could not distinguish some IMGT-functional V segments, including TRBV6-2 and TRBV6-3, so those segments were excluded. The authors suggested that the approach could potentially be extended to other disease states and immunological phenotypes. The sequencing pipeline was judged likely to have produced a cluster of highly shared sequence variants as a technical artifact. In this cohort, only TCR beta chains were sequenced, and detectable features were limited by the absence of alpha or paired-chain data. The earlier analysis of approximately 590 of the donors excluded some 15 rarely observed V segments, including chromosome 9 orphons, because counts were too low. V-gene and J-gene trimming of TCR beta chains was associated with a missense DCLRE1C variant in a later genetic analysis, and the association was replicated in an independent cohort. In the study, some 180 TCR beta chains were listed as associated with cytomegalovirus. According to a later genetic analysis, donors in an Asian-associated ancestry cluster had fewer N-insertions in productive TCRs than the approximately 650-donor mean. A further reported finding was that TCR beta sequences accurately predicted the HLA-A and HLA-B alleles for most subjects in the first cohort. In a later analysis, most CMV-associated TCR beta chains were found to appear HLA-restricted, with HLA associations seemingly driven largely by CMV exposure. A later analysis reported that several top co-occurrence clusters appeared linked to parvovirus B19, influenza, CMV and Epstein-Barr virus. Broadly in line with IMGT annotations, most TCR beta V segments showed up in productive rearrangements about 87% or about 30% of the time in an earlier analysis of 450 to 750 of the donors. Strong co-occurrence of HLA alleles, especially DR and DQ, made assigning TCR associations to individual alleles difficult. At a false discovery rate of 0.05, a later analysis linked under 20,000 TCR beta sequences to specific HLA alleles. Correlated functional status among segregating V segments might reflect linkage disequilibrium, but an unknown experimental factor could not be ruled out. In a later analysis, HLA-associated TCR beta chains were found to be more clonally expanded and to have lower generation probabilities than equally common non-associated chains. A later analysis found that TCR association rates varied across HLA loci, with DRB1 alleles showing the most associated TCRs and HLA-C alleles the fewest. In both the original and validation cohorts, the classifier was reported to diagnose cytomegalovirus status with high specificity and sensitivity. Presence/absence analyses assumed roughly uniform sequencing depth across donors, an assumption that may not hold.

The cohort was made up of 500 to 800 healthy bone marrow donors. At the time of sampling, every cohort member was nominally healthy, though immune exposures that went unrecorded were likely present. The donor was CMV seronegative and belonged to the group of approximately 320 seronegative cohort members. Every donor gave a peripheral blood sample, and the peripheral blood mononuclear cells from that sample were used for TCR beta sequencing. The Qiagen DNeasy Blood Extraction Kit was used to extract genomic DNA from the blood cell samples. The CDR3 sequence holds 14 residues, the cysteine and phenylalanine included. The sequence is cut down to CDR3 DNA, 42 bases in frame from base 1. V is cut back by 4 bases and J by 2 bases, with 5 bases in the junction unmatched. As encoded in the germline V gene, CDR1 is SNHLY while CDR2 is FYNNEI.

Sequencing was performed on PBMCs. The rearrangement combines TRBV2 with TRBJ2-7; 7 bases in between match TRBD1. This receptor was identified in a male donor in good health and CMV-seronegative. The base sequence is TGTGCCAGCAGTGTTACAGGGGCTGCCTACGAGCAGTACTTC. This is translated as CASSVTGAAYEQYF.